This is a list of T cell receptor beta chains from one sample in a study of control samples from healthy donors and cancer patients. Some clones are missing from TCRdb's copy, which holds only in-frame ones; the method was immunoSEQ multiplex PCR. The table includes about 69,000 clones, about 92% detected once. The sample was PBMCs. All receptors come from a man between 60 and 70 years old with colorectal cancer. Both conserved end residues are part of each CDR3. The D gene is left open where the match is weak. Rows may omit the clone size; those that give it use once, few, many or a size class.

TRBD1 | TRBJ1-1 | - | TRBV27 | TGTGCCAGCACCTCGACAGGGGGCTTCCCTGAAGCTTTCTTT | CASTSTGGFPEAFF
- | TRBJ2-6 | - | TRBV15 | TGTGCCACCAGCAGAGAGGGCCCAGGATTCTTAGGGGTTTCTGGGGCCAACGTCCTGACTTTC | CATSREGPGFLGVSGANVLTF
- | TRBJ2-1 | - | TRBV4-2 | TGTGCCAGCAGCCAAGTCGGGGGGCCGGTCAATGAGCAGTTCTTC | CASSQVGGPVNEQFF
- | TRBJ1-3 | - | TRBV7-2 | TGTGCCAGCAGCAGGACACGCGGCTCTGGAAACACCATATATTTT | CASSRTRGSGNTIYF
TRBD1 | TRBJ1-5 | - | TRBV28 | TGTGCCAGCAGTTTTGGGGCTAGAGGGGGCGGCAATCAGCCCCAGCATTTT | CASSFGARGGGNQPQHF
- | TRBJ2-2 | - | TRBV7-2 | TGTGCCAGCAGCCGGACAATCCCCGGGGAGCTGTTTTTT | CASSRTIPGELFF
- | TRBJ1-1 | - | TRBV5-4 | TGTGCCAGCAGTTCGGACGGATTTGAAGCTTTCTTT | CASSSDGFEAFF
- | TRBJ1-2 | - | TRBV27 | TGTGCCAGCAGTTTACAAGGGGGAAAATTTGGCTACACCTTC | CASSLQGGKFGYTF
- | TRBJ1-3 | - | TRBV18 | TGTGCCAGCTCACCACCGGTGGAAGACACCATATATTTT | CASSPPVEDTIYF
- | TRBJ2-1 | - | TRBV11-3 | TGTGCCAGCAGTGGATCCCGCTACAATGAGCAGTTCTTC | CASSGSRYNEQFF
- | TRBJ1-5 | - | TRBV6-2/TRBV6-3 | TGTGCCAGCAGTATACAGGGTCGAGGGAATCAGCCCCAGCATTTT | CASSIQGRGNQPQHF
TRBD2 | TRBJ2-3 | - | TRBV9 | TGTGCCAGCAGCCAGGCGGGGCGGGGGGCCGGTTTCCAGTATTTT | CASSQAGRGAGFQYF
TRBD2 | TRBJ2-1 | - | TRBV7-3 | TGTGCCAGCAGCTCCGGGACTAGCGGGGGGGAGGAGCAGTTCTTC | CASSSGTSGGEEQFF
TRBD1 | TRBJ1-1 | - | TRBV7-8 | TGTGCCAGCAGCCTACAGGGGGTGAACACTGAAGCTTTCTTT | CASSLQGVNTEAFF
TRBD1 | TRBJ1-2 | - | TRBV10-3 | TGTGCCATCAATCGGGACAGGGGGCTCGGCTACACCTTC | CAINRDRGLGYTF
TRBD1 | TRBJ2-7 | - | TRBV5-4 | TGTGCCAGCAGCCCCCTCCGGGACAGGGCGGACGAGCAGTACTTC | CASSPLRDRADEQYF
- | TRBJ2-3 | - | TRBV7-3 | TGTGCCAGCAGCCCGGTAGACAGGAGCACAGATACGCAGTATTTT | CASSPVDRSTDTQYF
TRBD1 | TRBJ1-2 | - | TRBV7-8 | TGTGCCAGCAGCCCGTCCCGGGACAGTTACCGTATCAATGGCTACACCTTC | CASSPSRDSYRINGYTF
- | TRBJ2-7 | - | TRBV7-5 | TGTGCCAGAAGCTTACGAGATGGGTCTCAGCACTACGAGCAGTACTTC | CARSLRDGSQHYEQYF
TRBD1 | TRBJ2-7 | - | TRBV3-1/TRBV3-2 | TGTGCCAGCAGACAGGGGCCCGAGCAGTACTTC | CASRQGPEQYF
- | TRBJ2-7 | - | TRBV19 | TGTGCCAGTAGTCCCATGAGGGACCCCTACGAGCAGTACTTC | CASSPMRDPYEQYF
TRBD2 | TRBJ2-3 | - | TRBV4-2 | TGTGCCAGCAGCCGGGGGGGGACTTCCTCCACAGATACGCAGTATTTT | CASSRGGTSSTDTQYF
TRBD2 | TRBJ2-5 | - | TRBV7-3 | TGTGCCAGCAGCCCTAGCGGGGGAGGGGGTGAGACCCAGTACTTC | CASSPSGGGGETQYF
- | TRBJ2-3 | once | TRBV5-8 | TGTGCCAGCAGCTTGGCAAGGGGCGCGGGAACAGATACGCAGTATTTT | CASSLARGAGTDTQYF
- | TRBJ2-3 | - | TRBV19 | TGTGCCAGTAGTACCGCCGAAGGGTACACAGATACGCAGTATTTT | CASSTAEGYTDTQYF
- | TRBJ1-1 | - | TRBV4-1 | TGCGCCAGCAGCCAAGATCGAGGGAACAGGGTTATGAACACTGAAGCTTTCTTT | CASSQDRGNRVMNTEAFF
- | TRBJ2-7 | once | TRBV7-9 | TGTGCCAGCAGCTTGCGGGTATACGAGCAGTACTTC | CASSLRVYEQYF
- | TRBJ2-3 | - | TRBV5-4 | TGTGCCAGCAGCTCTCAGCAGGGTACGCAGTATTTT | CASSSQQGTQYF
TRBD2 | TRBJ2-7 | few | TRBV6-5 | TGTGCCAGCAGCCCGACTAGCGGGGGGGCTAACGAGCAGTACTTC | CASSPTSGGANEQYF
- | TRBJ1-6 | - | TRBV19 | TGTGCCAGTAGTGGGGAACGCCTGGGGACCCATTCACCCCTCCACTTT | CASSGERLGTHSPLHF
- | TRBJ2-3 | - | TRBV3-1/TRBV3-2 | TGTGCCAGCACTCATGGGGCCCAAGATACGCAGTATTTT | CASTHGAQDTQYF
- | TRBJ1-2 | - | TRBV12-3/TRBV12-4 | TGTGCCAGCAGCAGCGCCTATGGCTACACCTTC | CASSSAYGYTF
- | TRBJ1-1 | - | TRBV6-5 | TGTGCCAGCAGTTACTCGAGGACCGTGGGAAACACTGAAGCTTTCTTT | CASSYSRTVGNTEAFF
- | TRBJ1-2 | - | TRBV7-9 | TGTGCCAGCAGCTTGGCGACAGGCTCTGGCTACACCTTC | CASSLATGSGYTF
TRBD2 | TRBJ2-5 | - | TRBV18 | TGTGCCAGCTCACCCGGACTAGCGGAGACCCAGTACTTC | CASSPGLAETQYF
- | TRBJ2-7 | - | TRBV4-2 | TGTGCCAGCAGCCAAGGATCCACCCTCTACGAGCAGTACTTC | CASSQGSTLYEQYF
- | TRBJ1-2 | few | TRBV7-2 | TGTGCCAGCAGCTTTGGGGTTGGTGGCTACACCTTC | CASSFGVGGYTF
TRBD1 | TRBJ1-2 | few | TRBV7-3 | TGTGCCAGCAGCTTAAACGCAGGGGGAATCTATGGCTACACCTTC | CASSLNAGGIYGYTF
TRBD1 | TRBJ1-1 | - | TRBV6-6 | TGTGCCAGCAGTGTTCAGGGGGCTGGCACTGAAGCTTTCTTT | CASSVQGAGTEAFF
- | TRBJ2-3 | once | TRBV19 | TGTGCCAGTAACCCTCGGGGGGCTAGCACAGATACGCAGTATTTT | CASNPRGASTDTQYF
- | TRBJ2-2 | - | TRBV1 | TGCACCAGCAGCCAGTGGGCCGGGGAGCTGTTTTTT | CTSSQWAGELFF
- | TRBJ2-1 | - | TRBV7-9 | TGTGCCAGCAGCTTAGGCGGGCCAAAGCCCAATGAGCAGTTCTTC | CASSLGGPKPNEQFF
TRBD2 | TRBJ2-3 | - | TRBV6-2/TRBV6-3 | TGTGCCAGCAGCCCCGGGACTAGCGGGGCGTATACGCAGTATTTT | CASSPGTSGAYTQYF
- | TRBJ1-5 | once | TRBV6-1 | TGTGCCAGCAGTGAGTTCGGTAATAGCAATCAGCCCCAGCATTTT | CASSEFGNSNQPQHF
- | TRBJ1-1 | - | TRBV27 | TGTGCCAGCAGTTTATCGAACGGGCAAGCTTTCTTT | CASSLSNGQAFF
- | TRBJ1-1 | - | TRBV5-1 | TGCGCCAGCAGCTTGGCCCAGGGGCGCATCCAGAACACTGAAGCTTTCTTT | CASSLAQGRIQNTEAFF
TRBD1 | TRBJ2-7 | - | TRBV11-2 | TGTGCCAGCAGTCCTACCGGGACAGGGGCTTCCTACGAGCAGTACTTC | CASSPTGTGASYEQYF
- | TRBJ2-1 | - | TRBV2 | TGTGCCAGCGGGCTTTACTACAATGAGCAGTTCTTC | CASGLYYNEQFF
- | TRBJ1-2 | - | TRBV2 | TGTGCCAGCAGTGAAGTGGGGCAGGACCTTGGCTACACCTTC | CASSEVGQDLGYTF
TRBD1 | TRBJ2-5 | - | TRBV18 | TGTGCCAGCTCATATACAGGGGTCCAAGAGACCCAGTACTTC | CASSYTGVQETQYF
TRBD2 | TRBJ2-7 | few | TRBV11-2 | TGTGCCAGCAGCCCGGTCATCGGGGGGGGCCTCGAGCAGTACTTC | CASSPVIGGGLEQYF
- | TRBJ2-7 | few | TRBV9 | TGTGCCAGCAGCGTATCTCCCGTGACCTACGAGCAGTACTTC | CASSVSPVTYEQYF
- | TRBJ2-7 | - | TRBV30 | TGTGCCTGGCTACACACCGGGCAGACGCAGTACTTC | CAWLHTGQTQYF
- | TRBJ2-1 | - | TRBV9 | TGTGCCAGCAGCGTAAGCCCCATGGATGAGCAGTTCTTC | CASSVSPMDEQFF
- | TRBJ2-1 | - | TRBV3-1/TRBV3-2 | TGTGCCAGCAGCCAAGAGGCTGGGAATGAGCAGTTCTTC | CASSQEAGNEQFF
- | TRBJ1-1 | - | TRBV11-2 | TGTGCCAGCAGATCTTCGAACACTGAAGCTTTCTTT | CASRSSNTEAFF
- | TRBJ2-7 | - | TRBV5-4 | TGTGCCAGCAGCTCCACCCAAATGGCGGGGACCTACGAGCAGTACTTC | CASSSTQMAGTYEQYF
- | TRBJ2-5 | - | TRBV18 | TGTGCCAGCTCACCACCCCCAGGGGGGGAGACCCAGTACTTC | CASSPPPGGETQYF
TRBD1 | TRBJ1-1 | - | TRBV6-5 | TGTGCCAGCAGTTACGGGACAGGGAGAATGAACACTGAAGCTTTCTTT | CASSYGTGRMNTEAFF